The T cell receptor (beta chain) described here comes from a study of CD8 T cells in ankylosing spondylitis (TCRdb year 2017). With respect to the entire study: The study set out to find disease-linked TCR variants by profiling T cell receptor beta repertoires in ankylosing spondylitis patients and healthy donors. Samples of peripheral blood were taken, and for ankylosing spondylitis patients, synovial fluid was collected as well. In total, the full study cohort was made up of 108 healthy donors and approximately 27 ankylosing spondylitis patients.

The listed sequencing device is Illumina HiSeq 2500. Quantitative 5'-RACE with molecular barcodes was used to prepare TCR beta libraries. Per the authors' processing: To identify disease-linked TCR variants, a new computational method was used, one built on a probabilistic model of VDJ rearrangement. Using fastp at Q25 and MiXCR, TCRdb reprocessed the public reads and kept productive beta chains. One record per CDR3 amino acid sequence lists the most common genes and DNA. TCRdb's processing, not the study's, gives the V and J calls here. In this sample the table shows about 340,000 distinct CDR3 sequences, 6.5% to 10% of which occur a single time. Roughly 15% of the sample belongs to the ten largest clones. General conclusions and limits of the study: A TCR beta motif made up of roughly eight highly homologous amino acid variants appeared to be characteristic of blood from ankylosing spondylitis patients. According to the report, matched synovial fluid samples from ankylosing spondylitis patients were significantly enriched for the disease-linked clones. The disease-linked clones showed a CD8+ phenotype and occurred at relatively low frequencies in peripheral blood. Some of the motif variants had been reported before in the synovial fluid and blood of reactive arthritis patients, a finding that suggests common disease-initiation mechanisms.

CDR1 and CDR2 (SGHKS, YYEKEE) derive from the germline V gene (reference sequence). The V end loses 0 bases and the J end loses 4 bases, and a stretch of 11 bases separates them. From cysteine to phenylalanine, the CDR3 is 14 amino acids long. Here the CDR3 DNA is all that survives: 42 bases in frame from base 1. This clonotype showed up many times. Which antigen it targets is not known. Base qualities are missing; no much larger clone stands one base away. Material for sequencing was blood, either unsorted or a sorted T cell fraction (not recorded which). The rearrangement combines TRBV5-5 with TRBJ2-7, with the D gene not confidently named. The sequence came from a male donor with ankylosing spondylitis. The nucleotide sequence is TGTGCCAGCAGCTTGGCGGTAGGGTCGTACGAGCAGTACTTC. Protein translation: CASSLAVGSYEQYF.